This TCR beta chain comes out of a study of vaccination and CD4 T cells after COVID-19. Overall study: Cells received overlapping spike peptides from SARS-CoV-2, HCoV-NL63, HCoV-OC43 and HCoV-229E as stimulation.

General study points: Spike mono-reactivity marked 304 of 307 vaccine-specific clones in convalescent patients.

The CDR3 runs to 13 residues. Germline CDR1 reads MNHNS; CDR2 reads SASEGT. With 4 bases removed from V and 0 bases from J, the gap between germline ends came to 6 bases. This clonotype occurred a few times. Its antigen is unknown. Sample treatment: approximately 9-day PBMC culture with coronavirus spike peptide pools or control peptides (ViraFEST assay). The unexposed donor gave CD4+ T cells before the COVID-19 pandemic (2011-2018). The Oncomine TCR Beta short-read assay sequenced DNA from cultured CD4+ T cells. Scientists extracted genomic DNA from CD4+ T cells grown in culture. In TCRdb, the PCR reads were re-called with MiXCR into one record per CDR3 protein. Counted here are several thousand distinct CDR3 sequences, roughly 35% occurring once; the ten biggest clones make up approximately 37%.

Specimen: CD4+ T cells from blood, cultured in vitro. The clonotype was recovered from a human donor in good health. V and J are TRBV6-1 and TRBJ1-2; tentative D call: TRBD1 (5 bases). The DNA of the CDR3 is TGTGCCAGCAGTGCGACAGCTAACTATGGCTACACCTTC. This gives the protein CASSATANYGYTF.